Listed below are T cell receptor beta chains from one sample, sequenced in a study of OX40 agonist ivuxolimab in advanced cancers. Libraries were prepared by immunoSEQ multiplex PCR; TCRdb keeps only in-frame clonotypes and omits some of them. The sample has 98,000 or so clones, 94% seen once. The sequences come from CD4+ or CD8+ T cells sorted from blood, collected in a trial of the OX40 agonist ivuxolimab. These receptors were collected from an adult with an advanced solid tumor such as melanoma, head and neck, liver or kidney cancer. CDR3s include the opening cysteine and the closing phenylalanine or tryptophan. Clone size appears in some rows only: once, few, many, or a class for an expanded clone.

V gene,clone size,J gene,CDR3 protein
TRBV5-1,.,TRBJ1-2,CASSLLGQGVNYGYTF
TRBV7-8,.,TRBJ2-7,CASGGLGEQYF
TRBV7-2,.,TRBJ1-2,CASSLSNYGYTF
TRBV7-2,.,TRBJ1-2,CASSLALPQGVLGYTF
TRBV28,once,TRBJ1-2,CASSLGSGTNYGYTF
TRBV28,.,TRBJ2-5,CASSFSPLSEETQYF
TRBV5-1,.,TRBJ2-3,CASSQDRVPDTQYF
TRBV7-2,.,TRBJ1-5,CASSPDGQPNQPQHF
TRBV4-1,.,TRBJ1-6,CASSQVGEGSPLHF
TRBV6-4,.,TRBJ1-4,CASSVGRPIGSEKLFF
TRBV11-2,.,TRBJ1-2,CASSSRWANYGYTF
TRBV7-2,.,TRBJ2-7,CASSLAGDKGYEQYF
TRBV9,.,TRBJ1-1,CASSALSFGGNTEAFF
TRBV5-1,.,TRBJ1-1,CASSFGPAGNTEAFF
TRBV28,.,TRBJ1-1,CASTKQSVDTEAFF
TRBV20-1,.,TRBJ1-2,CSARPRDGYTF
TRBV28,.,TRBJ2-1,CASSASGLADYPYNEQFF
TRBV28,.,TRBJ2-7,CASSLAGTAGSEQYF
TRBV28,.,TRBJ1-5,CATGQGNNQPQHF
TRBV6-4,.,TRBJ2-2,CASSKGGLAGYTGELFF
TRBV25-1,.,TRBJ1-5,CASSEPGTGNQPQHF
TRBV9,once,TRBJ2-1,CASSAGQGARNEQFF
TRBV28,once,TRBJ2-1,CASSLSGGFYNEQFF
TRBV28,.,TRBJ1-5,CASSFPDSNQPQHF
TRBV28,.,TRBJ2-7,CASWGAGTSYEQYF
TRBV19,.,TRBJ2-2,CASTQRGKGTGELFF
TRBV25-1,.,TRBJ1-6,CASSSVGLTLHF
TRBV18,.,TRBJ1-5,CASSPRTGGDGQPQHF
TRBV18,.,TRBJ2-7,CASSPLSPPAGEQYF
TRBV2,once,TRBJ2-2,CASSWTGRTGELFF
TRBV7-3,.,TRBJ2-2,CASSLTLSNTGELFF
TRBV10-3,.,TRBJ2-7,CAPSGLAGGFAYEQYF
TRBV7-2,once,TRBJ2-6,CASSFSGANVLTF
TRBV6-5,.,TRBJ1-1,CASLDRANTEAFF
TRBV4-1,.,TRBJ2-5,CASSQGDRDQETQYF
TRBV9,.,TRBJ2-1,CASSVAGGINEQFF
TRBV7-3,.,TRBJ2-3,CASSLRASSQDTQYF
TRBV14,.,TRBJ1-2,CASSPGSFYGYTF